The rows below give T cell receptor beta chains drawn from one sample of a study of brain metastases from non-small cell lung cancer. Assay used: immunoSEQ multiplex PCR; TCRdb lists only in-frame clones, some missing. The sample contains about 6,000 clones, approximately 80% of which appear only once. Sequencing was carried out using primary lung tumor tissue. The receptor source for this set is a donor aged 40 or over with non-small cell lung cancer. Each CDR3 is given with its conserved first and last residue. Each record gives: CDR3 length, J gene, V gene, D gene, clone size, CDR3 protein, CDR3 DNA. The D gene is left open where the match is weak. The size field is filled for only some rows; it gives once, few, many or a size class.

>15|TRBJ1-4|TRBV9|TRBD1|.
CASSASGTGKEKLFF
TGTGCCAGCAGCGCCTCCGGGACAGGGAAGGAAAAACTGTTTTTT
>15|TRBJ1-4|TRBV7-9|.|.
CASSSNRDTNKKLFF
TGTGCCAGCAGCTCCAACAGGGATACTAATAAAAAACTGTTTTTT
>15|TRBJ1-4|TRBV7-9|TRBD1|.
CASSPRGGGTEKLFF
TGTGCCAGCAGCCCCCGGGGAGGGGGCACTGAAAAACTGTTTTTT
>15|TRBJ1-2|TRBV5-1|.|.
CASSFDGGKRYGYTF
TGCGCCAGCAGCTTTGACGGCGGTAAGCGGTATGGCTACACCTTC
>14|TRBJ1-6|TRBV6-6|TRBD1|.
CASSDDRGNSPLHF
TGTGCCAGCAGCGACGACAGGGGGAATTCACCCCTCCACTTT
>14|TRBJ1-5|TRBV7-2|.|medium-sized
CASSLVAENQPQHF
TGTGCCAGCAGCTTAGTGGCGGAGAATCAGCCCCAGCATTTT
>16|TRBJ2-1|TRBV7-2|.|.
CASSLARQGGRNEQFF
TGTGCCAGCAGCTTAGCGCGCCAGGGGGGTCGCAATGAGCAGTTCTTC
>15|TRBJ2-7|TRBV4-3|TRBD1|few
CASSQDRGLSYEQYF
TGCGCCAGCAGCCAGGACAGGGGCCTTTCCTACGAGCAGTACTTC
>14|TRBJ2-7|TRBV7-3|TRBD1|.
CASSQGQGGYEQYF
TGTGCCAGCAGTCAAGGACAGGGTGGCTACGAGCAGTACTTC
>15|TRBJ1-1|TRBV4-2|.|.
CASSQDWEATLEAFF
TGTGCCAGCAGCCAAGATTGGGAAGCAACACTAGAAGCTTTCTTT
>14|TRBJ2-1|TRBV3-1/TRBV3-2|TRBD2|few
CASSRPGGRNEQFF
TGTGCCAGCAGCCGACCGGGGGGGCGCAATGAGCAGTTCTTC
>18|TRBJ2-1|TRBV14|.|once
CASSSRGVVTGDLNEQFF
TGTGCCAGCAGTTCCCGTGGTGTTGTGACAGGTGACCTCAATGAGCAGTTCTTC
>16|TRBJ1-1|TRBV23-1|.|.
CASSQSAGFMNTEAFF
TGCGCCAGCAGTCAATCGGCAGGGTTCATGAACACTGAAGCTTTCTTT
>14|TRBJ1-5|TRBV6-1|.|.
CASSDGFSNQPQHF
TGTGCCAGCAGTGACGGTTTTAGCAATCAGCCCCAGCATTTT
>15|TRBJ1-6|TRBV6-1|.|once
CASSDQAVGSSPLHF
TGTGCCAGCAGTGATCAAGCAGTAGGTAGTTCACCCCTCCACTTT
>14|TRBJ2-1|TRBV11-3|.|.
CASSLGDQYNEQFF
TGTGCCAGCAGCTTAGGTGACCAGTACAATGAGCAGTTCTTC
>15|TRBJ2-6|TRBV2|.|.
CASSQDSLGANVLTF
TGTGCCAGCAGCCAGGACAGCTTAGGGGCCAACGTCCTGACTTTC
>16|TRBJ2-1|TRBV7-9|.|.
CASSSQIQGPYNEQFF
TGTGCCAGCAGCTCACAGATACAGGGTCCCTACAATGAGCAGTTCTTC
>13|TRBJ2-7|TRBV6-5|.|.
CASTAGFLREQYF
TGTGCCAGCACCGCAGGTTTCTTGCGCGAGCAGTACTTC
>17|TRBJ1-2|TRBV10-3|TRBD1|once
CAISEETGRVGIDGYTF
TGTGCCATCAGTGAGGAGACAGGGAGAGTAGGTATCGATGGCTACACCTTC
>16|TRBJ1-5|TRBV7-8|.|.
CASSSRRPPSNQPQHF
TGTGCCAGCAGCTCGAGGAGGCCTCCTAGCAATCAGCCCCAGCATTTT
>17|TRBJ1-1|TRBV19|TRBD1|.
CASSKTGGAQRATEAFF
TGTGCCAGTAGTAAAACAGGGGGCGCGCAACGGGCCACTGAAGCTTTCTTT
>16|TRBJ1-1|TRBV5-1|TRBD1|once
CASSLRLTGANTEAFF
TGCGCCAGCAGCTTACGACTGACAGGGGCGAACACTGAAGCTTTCTTT
>14|TRBJ1-1|TRBV10-2|.|.
CASSDSFPGNEAFF
TGCGCCAGCAGTGATTCTTTCCCCGGGAATGAAGCTTTCTTT
>14|TRBJ1-1|TRBV3-1/TRBV3-2|.|.
CASSQDGGNTEAFF
TGTGCCAGCAGCCAAGATGGGGGGAACACTGAAGCTTTCTTT
>15|TRBJ2-7|TRBV27|.|.
CASSRYRESSYEQYF
TGTGCCAGTAGTAGGTACAGGGAAAGCTCCTACGAGCAGTACTTC
>14|TRBJ1-5|TRBV19|TRBD1|.
CASSIKTGNQPQHF
TGTGCCAGTAGTATTAAGACAGGGAATCAGCCCCAGCATTTT
>13|TRBJ2-1|TRBV28|TRBD2|.
CASKASGGNEQFF
TGTGCCAGCAAAGCTAGCGGGGGGAATGAGCAGTTCTTC
>14|TRBJ2-7|TRBV18|.|.
CASSREGGGYEQYF
TGTGCCAGCTCACGAGAGGGGGGCGGCTACGAGCAGTACTTC
>15|TRBJ1-1|TRBV5-6|.|.
CASSFRIASHTEAFF
TGTGCCAGCAGCTTCAGGATAGCGTCACACACTGAAGCTTTCTTT
>13|TRBJ1-2|TRBV12-3/TRBV12-4|.|.
CATKTDTNYGYTF
TGTGCCACCAAAACAGACACTAACTATGGCTACACCTTC
>14|TRBJ1-6|TRBV27|TRBD1|.
CASSSGQRNSPLHF
TGTGCCAGCAGTTCGGGACAGAGAAATTCACCCCTCCACTTT
>14|TRBJ1-6|TRBV27|.|.
CASSLNRWNSPLHF
TGTGCCAGCAGTTTAAACAGGTGGAATTCACCCCTCCACTTT
>15|TRBJ2-3|TRBV21-1|.|.
CASSNDGEGTDTQYF
TGTGCCAGCAGCAACGACGGGGAAGGCACAGATACGCAGTATTTT
>16|TRBJ2-1|TRBV18|.|once
CASSPRIGRSYNEQFF
TGTGCCAGCTCACCACGAATAGGGCGCTCCTACAATGAGCAGTTCTTC
>14|TRBJ1-1|TRBV19|.|.
CASSKRARDTEAFF
TGTGCCAGTAGTAAAAGGGCGCGGGACACTGAAGCTTTCTTT
>16|TRBJ2-5|TRBV18|.|few
CASSPFPGTLQETQYF
TGTGCCAGCTCACCCTTCCCCGGGACACTACAAGAGACCCAGTACTTC
>14|TRBJ2-2|TRBV9|TRBD2|.
CASSSTSSPGELFF
TGTGCCAGCAGCTCGACTAGCTCCCCCGGGGAGCTGTTTTTT
>14|TRBJ1-2|TRBV19|TRBD1|.
CASNVDRDGYGYTF
TGTGCCAGTAATGTGGACAGGGACGGCTATGGCTACACCTTC
>11|TRBJ1-4|TRBV7-9|.|.
CASSLLGKLFF
TGTGCCAGCAGCTTATTAGGAAAACTGTTTTTT
>16|TRBJ2-3|TRBV5-1|.|.
CASSLSGQGGTDTQYF
TGCGCCAGCAGCTTGTCGGGGCAGGGTGGAACAGATACGCAGTATTTT
>16|TRBJ2-2|TRBV14|TRBD2|few
CASSQVAGANTGELFF
TGTGCCAGCAGCCAAGTAGCGGGGGCCAACACCGGGGAGCTGTTTTTT
>15|TRBJ1-5|TRBV6-1|TRBD1|.
CASSDDDRGLQPQHF
TGTGCCAGCAGTGACGACGACAGGGGGCTTCAGCCCCAGCATTTT
>11|TRBJ2-5|TRBV7-3|.|.
CASSSQETQYF
TGTGCCAGCAGTTCACAAGAGACCCAGTACTTC
>14|TRBJ1-4|TRBV2|.|few
CASSLGRLNEKLFF
TGTGCCAGCAGTTTGGGACGGCTTAATGAAAAACTGTTTTTT